A selection of T cell receptor beta chains follows, all from one sample in a study of T cell changes during pregnancy in multiple sclerosis. Measured with immunoSEQ multiplex PCR; TCRdb has only the in-frame clones, and not every one. In the table there are tens of thousands of clones, around 93% of which are singletons. The starting material was peripheral blood, obtained in the second trimester of pregnancy. Receptor source: a female donor with multiple sclerosis, enrolled in a pregnancy study. Each CDR3 is given with its conserved first and last residue. Fields, in order: D gene, CDR3 length, clone size, V gene, J gene, CDR3 DNA, CDR3 protein. A D gene is named only where the DNA matches it firmly. The size field is filled for only some rows; it gives once, few, many or a size class.

d_call: TRBD1; cdr3_length: 13; clone_size: NA; v_call: TRBV27; j_call: TRBJ1-2; cdr3_nt: TGTGCCAGCAGCCCGGACAGGGGAAGGGGCTACACCTTC; cdr3_aa: CASSPDRGRGYTF
d_call: TRBD1; cdr3_length: 14; clone_size: NA; v_call: TRBV7-7; j_call: TRBJ2-1; cdr3_nt: TGTGCTAGCAGCCAGAGGGGGCGCGACAATGAGCAGTTCTTC; cdr3_aa: CASSQRGRDNEQFF
d_call: TRBD1; cdr3_length: 17; clone_size: NA; v_call: TRBV5-1; j_call: TRBJ1-2; cdr3_nt: TGCGCCAGCAGCTTGGCGGGACAGGGATCCAAAGGCTATGGCTACACCTTC; cdr3_aa: CASSLAGQGSKGYGYTF
d_call: TRBD1; cdr3_length: 12; clone_size: NA; v_call: TRBV11-2; j_call: TRBJ1-1; cdr3_nt: TGTGCCAGCAGCCCGGGGACAGGGGAAGCTTTCTTT; cdr3_aa: CASSPGTGEAFF
d_call: NA; cdr3_length: 14; clone_size: NA; v_call: TRBV9; j_call: TRBJ1-1; cdr3_nt: TGTGCCAGCAGCGTAGCGCAACAGAACACTGAAGCTTTCTTT; cdr3_aa: CASSVAQQNTEAFF
d_call: TRBD1; cdr3_length: 13; clone_size: NA; v_call: TRBV19; j_call: TRBJ2-7; cdr3_nt: TGTGCCAGTAGTTCCACAGGGGTTGGAGAGCAGTACTTC; cdr3_aa: CASSSTGVGEQYF
d_call: NA; cdr3_length: 15; clone_size: NA; v_call: TRBV7-9; j_call: TRBJ2-7; cdr3_nt: TGTGCCAGCAGCTTAGATGCAGGGGACTCCTACGAGCAGTACTTC; cdr3_aa: CASSLDAGDSYEQYF
d_call: TRBD2; cdr3_length: 16; clone_size: NA; v_call: TRBV5-6; j_call: TRBJ2-3; cdr3_nt: TGTGCCAGCAGTGCCCGGATTAGCGGGGACACAGATACGCAGTATTTT; cdr3_aa: CASSARISGDTDTQYF
d_call: NA; cdr3_length: 14; clone_size: NA; v_call: TRBV9; j_call: TRBJ2-7; cdr3_nt: TGTGCCAGCAGCGTAGCGGCGGACTCCTACGAGCAGTACTTC; cdr3_aa: CASSVAADSYEQYF
d_call: TRBD1; cdr3_length: 14; clone_size: NA; v_call: TRBV25-1; j_call: TRBJ1-1; cdr3_nt: TGTGCCAGCAGTGTTGGCCCAGGGGGCCAGGAAGCTTTCTTT; cdr3_aa: CASSVGPGGQEAFF
d_call: NA; cdr3_length: 15; clone_size: NA; v_call: TRBV10-3; j_call: TRBJ1-1; cdr3_nt: TGTGCCATCAGTGAGCGAGGGGGAAGGAGCACTGAAGCTTTCTTT; cdr3_aa: CAISERGGRSTEAFF
d_call: NA; cdr3_length: 14; clone_size: NA; v_call: TRBV7-3; j_call: TRBJ1-1; cdr3_nt: TGTGCCAGCAGCTTAACAGGGGGTAACACTGAAGCTTTCTTT; cdr3_aa: CASSLTGGNTEAFF
d_call: TRBD2; cdr3_length: 16; clone_size: NA; v_call: TRBV4-2; j_call: TRBJ2-7; cdr3_nt: TGTGCCAGCAGCCAGCAGACGACTAGCGGGGGCTACGAGCAGTACTTC; cdr3_aa: CASSQQTTSGGYEQYF
d_call: NA; cdr3_length: 14; clone_size: NA; v_call: TRBV18; j_call: TRBJ1-3; cdr3_nt: TGTGCCAGCTCATTGACAGGCTCTGGAAACACCATATATTTT; cdr3_aa: CASSLTGSGNTIYF
d_call: NA; cdr3_length: 13; clone_size: NA; v_call: TRBV13; j_call: TRBJ2-1; cdr3_nt: TGTGCCAGCAGCTTGGGGGGTGTTTTCGAGCAGTTCTTC; cdr3_aa: CASSLGGVFEQFF
d_call: NA; cdr3_length: 18; clone_size: once; v_call: TRBV18; j_call: TRBJ1-6; cdr3_nt: TGTGCCAGCTCACCCCTAGCTTCCGGGGACACCTCCAATTCACCCCTCCACTTT; cdr3_aa: CASSPLASGDTSNSPLHF
d_call: TRBD1; cdr3_length: 13; clone_size: NA; v_call: TRBV19; j_call: TRBJ1-1; cdr3_nt: TGTGCCAGTCTGACAGGGGGTAGCACTGAAGCTTTCTTT; cdr3_aa: CASLTGGSTEAFF
d_call: NA; cdr3_length: 16; clone_size: NA; v_call: TRBV7-8; j_call: TRBJ1-1; cdr3_nt: TGTGCCAGCAGCTTAGCTCGAATACAGATGAACACTGAAGCTTTCTTT; cdr3_aa: CASSLARIQMNTEAFF
d_call: TRBD1; cdr3_length: 18; clone_size: once; v_call: TRBV30; j_call: TRBJ1-6; cdr3_nt: TGTGCCTGGAGTCGGGCTGGGACAGGGATACTCCGGAACTCACCCCTCCACTTT; cdr3_aa: CAWSRAGTGILRNSPLHF
d_call: TRBD2; cdr3_length: 18; clone_size: once; v_call: TRBV5-1; j_call: TRBJ2-1; cdr3_nt: TGCGCCAGCAGCGGGGTGGTCTCTAGCGGGGGCCCCTACAATGAGCAGTTCTTC; cdr3_aa: CASSGVVSSGGPYNEQFF
d_call: TRBD1; cdr3_length: 15; clone_size: NA; v_call: TRBV6-5; j_call: TRBJ2-7; cdr3_nt: TGTGCCAGCAGTTACTCGGACAGGGGGGCCTACGAGCAGTACTTC; cdr3_aa: CASSYSDRGAYEQYF
d_call: TRBD1; cdr3_length: 15; clone_size: NA; v_call: TRBV5-4; j_call: TRBJ1-1; cdr3_nt: TGTGCCAGCAGCTTGGAGACAGGGGGAGTCGCTGAAGCTTTCTTT; cdr3_aa: CASSLETGGVAEAFF
d_call: TRBD2; cdr3_length: 16; clone_size: NA; v_call: TRBV4-1; j_call: TRBJ2-1; cdr3_nt: TGCGCCAGCAGCGGATTTAGCGGGGGGGCCAAGAATGAGCAGTTCTTC; cdr3_aa: CASSGFSGGAKNEQFF
d_call: NA; cdr3_length: 14; clone_size: NA; v_call: TRBV12-5; j_call: TRBJ1-2; cdr3_nt: TGTGCTAGTGGTTTGGGCGACGGAGGGTATGGCTACACCTTC; cdr3_aa: CASGLGDGGYGYTF
d_call: NA; cdr3_length: 14; clone_size: once; v_call: TRBV10-1; j_call: TRBJ1-6; cdr3_nt: TGCGCCAGCCAGGGGAACTCCTATAATTCACCCCTCCACTTT; cdr3_aa: CASQGNSYNSPLHF
d_call: TRBD1; cdr3_length: 16; clone_size: NA; v_call: TRBV7-2; j_call: TRBJ1-4; cdr3_nt: TGTGCCAGCAGCCGAGCCGACAGGGGCCCTAATGAAAAACTGTTTTTT; cdr3_aa: CASSRADRGPNEKLFF
d_call: NA; cdr3_length: 13; clone_size: NA; v_call: TRBV2; j_call: TRBJ1-1; cdr3_nt: TGTGCCAGCAGAAGGACAGTCTACACTGAAGCTTTCTTT; cdr3_aa: CASRRTVYTEAFF
d_call: NA; cdr3_length: 14; clone_size: NA; v_call: TRBV7-6; j_call: TRBJ2-1; cdr3_nt: TGTGCCAGCAGCTTAGTGACTAGCTACAATGAGCAGTTCTTC; cdr3_aa: CASSLVTSYNEQFF
d_call: TRBD1; cdr3_length: 16; clone_size: NA; v_call: TRBV5-1; j_call: TRBJ2-7; cdr3_nt: TGCGCCAGCAGCTCGATACGGGACAGGGCAAACTACGAGCAGTACTTC; cdr3_aa: CASSSIRDRANYEQYF
d_call: TRBD2; cdr3_length: 15; clone_size: NA; v_call: TRBV5-1; j_call: TRBJ2-3; cdr3_nt: TGCGCCAGCTCACCTAGCGGGAGGCCCACAGATACGCAGTATTTT; cdr3_aa: CASSPSGRPTDTQYF
d_call: TRBD2; cdr3_length: 15; clone_size: NA; v_call: TRBV4-2; j_call: TRBJ2-7; cdr3_nt: TGTGCCAGCAGCCAAGCGGGGGGGGAGGTTTCCGAGCAGTACTTC; cdr3_aa: CASSQAGGEVSEQYF
d_call: NA; cdr3_length: 12; clone_size: NA; v_call: TRBV29-1; j_call: TRBJ1-2; cdr3_nt: TGCAGCGTCGACAGAGTTAACTATGGCTACACCTTC; cdr3_aa: CSVDRVNYGYTF
d_call: TRBD2; cdr3_length: 15; clone_size: NA; v_call: TRBV4-2; j_call: TRBJ2-7; cdr3_nt: TGTGCCAGCAGCCAAGAAGCCGGGACTAGTTACGAGCAGTACTTC; cdr3_aa: CASSQEAGTSYEQYF
d_call: TRBD1; cdr3_length: 14; clone_size: NA; v_call: TRBV18; j_call: TRBJ2-7; cdr3_nt: TGTGCCAGCTCACCCCAGACAGGGGAAAGCGAGCAGTACTTC; cdr3_aa: CASSPQTGESEQYF
d_call: NA; cdr3_length: 15; clone_size: few; v_call: TRBV7-8; j_call: TRBJ1-5; cdr3_nt: TGTGCCAGCAGCGCGGACAGCTATAGCAATCAGCCCCAGCATTTT; cdr3_aa: CASSADSYSNQPQHF
d_call: NA; cdr3_length: 13; clone_size: NA; v_call: TRBV10-1; j_call: TRBJ1-1; cdr3_nt: TGCGCCAGCAATTCGGTGAGGAACACTGAAGCTTTCTTT; cdr3_aa: CASNSVRNTEAFF
d_call: NA; cdr3_length: 15; clone_size: NA; v_call: TRBV7-3; j_call: TRBJ1-1; cdr3_nt: TGTGCCAGCAGCGAAGACGGGGGGGCGAACACTGAAGCTTTCTTT; cdr3_aa: CASSEDGGANTEAFF
d_call: NA; cdr3_length: 14; clone_size: NA; v_call: TRBV11-2; j_call: TRBJ1-3; cdr3_nt: TGTGCCAGCAGCTTACAGAACTCTGGAAACACCATATATTTT; cdr3_aa: CASSLQNSGNTIYF
d_call: NA; cdr3_length: 18; clone_size: NA; v_call: TRBV4-2; j_call: TRBJ2-7; cdr3_nt: TGTGCCAGCAGCCCGCCCGAAGGCTTCGGCACGGTGGAGTACGAGCAGTACTTC; cdr3_aa: CASSPPEGFGTVEYEQYF
d_call: TRBD2; cdr3_length: 14; clone_size: NA; v_call: TRBV2; j_call: TRBJ2-3; cdr3_nt: TGTGCCAGCAGTGCCCTAGCGGGGGCGGATACGCAGTATTTT; cdr3_aa: CASSALAGADTQYF
d_call: TRBD1; cdr3_length: 14; clone_size: NA; v_call: TRBV7-9; j_call: TRBJ1-2; cdr3_nt: TGTGCCAGCAGCCCTCAGGGGGCCCTCTATGGCTACACCTTC; cdr3_aa: CASSPQGALYGYTF
d_call: NA; cdr3_length: 12; clone_size: few; v_call: TRBV15; j_call: TRBJ1-5; cdr3_nt: TGTGCCACCAGCAGACTAAATCAGCCCCAGCATTTT; cdr3_aa: CATSRLNQPQHF
d_call: NA; cdr3_length: 16; clone_size: NA; v_call: TRBV6-1; j_call: TRBJ2-2; cdr3_nt: TGTGCCAGCAGTGATAGGCCGGGACACCGCACCGGGGAGCTGTTTTTT; cdr3_aa: CASSDRPGHRTGELFF
d_call: NA; cdr3_length: 15; clone_size: few; v_call: TRBV11-2; j_call: TRBJ1-6; cdr3_nt: TGTGCCAGCAGCTTACAGGCATCTAAAGCGGCGCCCCTCCACTTT; cdr3_aa: CASSLQASKAAPLHF
d_call: TRBD1; cdr3_length: 15; clone_size: once; v_call: TRBV30; j_call: TRBJ1-2; cdr3_nt: TGTGCCTGGACCGGGACAGGGCCGAATAACTATGGCTACACCTTC; cdr3_aa: CAWTGTGPNNYGYTF
d_call: NA; cdr3_length: 11; clone_size: once; v_call: TRBV20-1; j_call: TRBJ2-1; cdr3_nt: TGCAGTGCTACTCGAGGGAATGAGCAGTTCTTC; cdr3_aa: CSATRGNEQFF
d_call: NA; cdr3_length: 14; clone_size: NA; v_call: TRBV7-3; j_call: TRBJ1-5; cdr3_nt: TGTGCCAGCAGCTTTTCGGGGGGCAATCAGCCCCAGCATTTT; cdr3_aa: CASSFSGGNQPQHF
d_call: TRBD1; cdr3_length: 15; clone_size: once; v_call: TRBV7-3; j_call: TRBJ2-3; cdr3_nt: TGTGCCAGCAGCCTGGGACAGGGCCCGACAGATACGCAGTATTTT; cdr3_aa: CASSLGQGPTDTQYF
d_call: TRBD1; cdr3_length: 14; clone_size: NA; v_call: TRBV5-8; j_call: TRBJ2-5; cdr3_nt: TGTGCCAGCAGCTCGACAGGGCTTAGCGAGACCCAGTACTTC; cdr3_aa: CASSSTGLSETQYF
d_call: TRBD1; cdr3_length: 15; clone_size: NA; v_call: TRBV19; j_call: TRBJ1-2; cdr3_nt: TGTGCCAGTACCGAACAGCCAGGGGGCGGCTATGGCTACACCTTC; cdr3_aa: CASTEQPGGGYGYTF
d_call: NA; cdr3_length: 12; clone_size: NA; v_call: TRBV29-1; j_call: TRBJ2-7; cdr3_nt: TGCAGCGTTGGACAGAGCTCCTACGAGCAGTACTTC; cdr3_aa: CSVGQSSYEQYF
d_call: TRBD1; cdr3_length: 15; clone_size: NA; v_call: TRBV5-6; j_call: TRBJ1-5; cdr3_nt: TGTGCCAGCAGCCTGGGACAGGGGGCTTATCAGCCCCAGCATTTT; cdr3_aa: CASSLGQGAYQPQHF
d_call: NA; cdr3_length: 16; clone_size: NA; v_call: TRBV18; j_call: TRBJ2-3; cdr3_nt: TGTGCCAGCTCACCACAAGTTGGGGCCGGCACAGATACGCAGTATTTT; cdr3_aa: CASSPQVGAGTDTQYF
d_call: NA; cdr3_length: 15; clone_size: NA; v_call: TRBV7-3; j_call: TRBJ1-4; cdr3_nt: TGTGCCAGCAGCTTATCTAGCGGCCCTAATGAAAAACTGTTTTTT; cdr3_aa: CASSLSSGPNEKLFF